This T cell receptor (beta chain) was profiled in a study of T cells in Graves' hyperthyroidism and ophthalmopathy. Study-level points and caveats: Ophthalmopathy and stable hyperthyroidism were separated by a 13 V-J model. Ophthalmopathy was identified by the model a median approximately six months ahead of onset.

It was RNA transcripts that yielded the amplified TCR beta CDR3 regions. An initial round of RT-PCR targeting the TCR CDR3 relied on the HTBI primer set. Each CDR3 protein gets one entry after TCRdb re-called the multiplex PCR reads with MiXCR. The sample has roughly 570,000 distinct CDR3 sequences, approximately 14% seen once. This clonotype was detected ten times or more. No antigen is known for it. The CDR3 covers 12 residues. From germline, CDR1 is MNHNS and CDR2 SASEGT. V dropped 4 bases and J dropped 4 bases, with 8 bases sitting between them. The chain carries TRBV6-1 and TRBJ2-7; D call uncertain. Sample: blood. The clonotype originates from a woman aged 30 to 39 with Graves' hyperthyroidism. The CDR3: CASSVTDYEQYF. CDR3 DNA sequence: TGTGCCAGCAGTGTTACAGATTACGAGCAGTACTTC.